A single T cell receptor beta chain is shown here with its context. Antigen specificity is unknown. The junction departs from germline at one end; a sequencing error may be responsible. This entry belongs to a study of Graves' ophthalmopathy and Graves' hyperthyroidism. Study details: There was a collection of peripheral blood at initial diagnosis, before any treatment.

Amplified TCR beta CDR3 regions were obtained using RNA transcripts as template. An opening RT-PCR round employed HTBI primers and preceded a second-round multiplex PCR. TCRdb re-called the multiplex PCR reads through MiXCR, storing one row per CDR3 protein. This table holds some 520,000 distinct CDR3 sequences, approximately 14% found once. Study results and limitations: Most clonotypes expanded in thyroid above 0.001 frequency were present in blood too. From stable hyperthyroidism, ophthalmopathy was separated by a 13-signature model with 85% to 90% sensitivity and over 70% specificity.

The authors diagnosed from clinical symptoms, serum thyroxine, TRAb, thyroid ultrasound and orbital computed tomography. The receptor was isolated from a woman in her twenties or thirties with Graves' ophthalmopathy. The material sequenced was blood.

As DNA, the CDR3 is TGTGCTAGCAGCGAATCAGCAGGGGACTATTTCTACGAGCAGTACTTC. It translates to CASSESAGDYFYEQYF. This chain uses TRBV7-7 with TRBJ2-7, with a tentative D call TRBD2 (7 bases). This CDR3 region has 16 residues. CDR1 and CDR2 (germline): SSHAT, FNYEAQ (reference sequence).